Presented here are 26 T cell receptor beta chains from one specimen sequenced in a study of T cell clonality in common variable immunodeficiency. TCRdb's table, derived via immunoSEQ multiplex PCR, lists solely in-frame clones and lacks some. The table lists under 50,000 clones, no singletons, with about 0.7% in the top ten. Sequenced sample: peripheral blood mononuclear cells. Receptors were obtained from a person aged 18 to 70 in good health.

There are many counts of this clone. The read ends 3 residues early relative to the CDR3; the germline J gene fills the gap. This chain uses TRBV5-1 with TRBJ1-1; 10 nucleotides line up with TRBD1. CDR1 and CDR2 (germline): SGHRS, YFSETQ. The J segment lost 3 bases and the V segment lost 6 bases, leaving 5 bases of the junction unmatched. The CDR3 covers 14 residues. The chain's CDR3 is CASNPGQGHTEAFF. CDR3 DNA (partial): TGCGCCAGCAATCCGGGACAGGGGCACACTGAA.

Concerning this clone itself: The DNA ends 3 residues before the CDR3 does, and the rest of the CDR3 is filled in from the germline J gene. The chain recombines TRBV7-8 with TRBJ2-1; a possible D gene is TRBD2 (6 bases). Trimming removed 5 bases from V and 7 bases from J, with 12 bases in between. This CDR3 has 13 amino acids. Germline CDR1 and CDR2: SGHVS and FQNEAQ. CDR3: CASSPGGSNEQFF. The covered CDR3 bases are TGTGCCAGCAGCCCCGGGGGTAGTAATGAG. The full variable domain, its missing parts supplied by reference TRBV7-8 and TRBJ2-1, is GAGVSQSPRYKVAKRGQDVALRCDPISGHVSLFWYQQALGQGPEFLTYFQNEAQLDKSGLPSDRFFAERPEGSVSTLKIQRTQQEDSAVYLCASSPGGSNEQFFGPGTRLTVL.

The table lists this clone with many counts. The CDR3 is cut off 3 residues early in the read; its end comes from the germline J gene. The rearrangement joins TRBV10-1 to TRBJ2-1, with a weak D call TRBD2 (5 bases). Between the trimmed V and J ends, which lost 0 bases and 5 bases, there was a span of 8 bases. The V gene's germline CDR1 is WNHNN and CDR2 SYGVQD (reference sequence). The CDR3 length is 14 residues. The CDR3 bases that were read are TGCGCCAGCAGTGAGTCGCGGGCCGACAATGAG. It is translated as CASSESRADNE. The CDR3 in full is CASSESRADNEQFF.

This clone appeared many times. The CDR3 end lies 3 residues beyond the end of the read and is filled in from the germline J gene. The chain combines TRBV6-1 with TRBJ2-4; the D gene is possibly TRBD1 (6 bases). V lost 3 bases to trimming and J lost 7 bases, with 10 bases between them. The V gene's germline CDR1 is MNHNS and CDR2 SASEGT. The CDR3 runs 13 residues. CDR3 residues: CASSELQGNIQYF. The covered CDR3 bases are TGTGCCAGCAGTGAGTTGCAGGGGAACATT.

The sample holds many counts of this clone. The read terminates 3 residues ahead of where the CDR3 ends, so the germline J gene completes it. The chain couples TRBV20-1 to TRBJ2-3; TRBD2 matches at 11 bases. The CDR3 consists of 18 residues. Germline V gives CDR1 DFQATT, CDR2 SNEGSKA (reference sequence). V lost 0 bases to trimming and J lost 0 bases; unmatched junction nucleotides: 8. The CDR3 reads CSARDHSGTSGSTDTQYF. CDR3 DNA, as far as it was read: TGCAGTGCTAGAGATCATAGCGGGACTAGCGGAAGCACAGATACG.

This clone was counted ten times or more. The read finishes 3 residues shy of the CDR3 end, and the germline J gene is used to complete it. The chain joins TRBV2 to TRBJ2-7; D not resolved. The CDR3 has 13 residues. CDR1 SNHLY and CDR2 FYNNEI come from the germline V gene. V lost 3 bases, J lost 3 bases, and 9 bases lay in between. This CDR3 is CASSDPLLYEQYF. The sequenced part of the CDR3 DNA is TGTGCCAGCAGTGATCCACTGCTCTACGAG.

At least ten counts were recorded for this clone. The read halts 3 residues ahead of the CDR3 end, with the missing end drawn from the germline J gene. This chain links TRBV2 with TRBJ2-7; TRBD1 is a possible D gene (6 bases). CDR1 and CDR2 (germline): SNHLY, FYNNEI. V was cut by 1 base and J by 6 bases, with 10 bases left in between. CDR3 length equals 13 residues. The CDR3 sequence: CASSEGGGFEQYF. The CDR3 bases that were read are TGTGCCAGCAGTGAAGGAGGGGGATTCGAG.

In this sample, this clone turned up many times. Read data end 3 residues before the CDR3 end; the end is taken from the germline J gene. The chain has TRBV20-1 and TRBJ1-1; D unresolved. V was shortened by 3 bases and J by 1 base, with 6 bases between the two germline ends. CDR1 and CDR2 from the germline V gene are DFQATT and SNEGSKA (reference sequence). The CDR3 extends over 12 amino acids. The CDR3 bases that were read are TGCAGTGCTAGGAAGGGGAACACTGAA. It specifies CSARKGNTE. The entire CDR3 protein is CSARKGNTEAFF.

Many counts were recorded for this clone. The observed sequence ends 3 residues before the CDR3 terminus, with the missing tail filled in from the germline J gene. The J gene is TRBJ1-1, the V gene TRBV18; TRBD1 might be the D (6 bases). Deletions cut 5 bases from V and 1 base from J, with 8 bases between. In germline, CDR1 is KGHSH, CDR2 LQKENI. CDR3 length: 13 amino acids. CDR3 loop: CASSSDRNTEAFF. CDR3 DNA (partial): TGTGCCAGCTCATCGGACAGGAACACTGAA.

This clone has at least ten counts. The sequenced fragment ends 3 residues before the CDR3 boundary, so the rest is inferred from the germline J gene. The chain links TRBV19 to TRBJ2-5; D possibly corresponds to TRBD1 (5 bases). The germline CDR1 and CDR2 sequences are LNHDA and SQIVND (reference sequence). The CDR3 extends over 15 amino acids. V lost 3 bases and J 0 bases, leaving 11 bases between the germline ends. Here the CDR3 reads CASSIRRVNQETQYF. Incomplete CDR3 DNA: TGTGCCAGTAGTATCCGCAGGGTCAACCAAGAGACC. The entire variable domain, with the rest obtained from reference TRBV19 and TRBJ2-5, is as follows: DGGITQSPKYLFRKEGQNVTLSCEQNLNHDAMYWYRQDPGQGLRLIYYSQIVNDFQKGDIAEGYSVSREKKESFPLTVTSAQKNPTAFYLCASSIRRVNQETQYFGPGTRLLVL.

The sample holds many counts of this clone. Read data end 3 residues before the CDR3 end; the end is taken from the germline J gene. The rearrangement uses TRBV5-4 and TRBJ1-5; TRBD1 is a possible D gene (5 bases). The CDR3 runs to 15 residues. The germline gives CDR1 SGHNT, CDR2 YYREEE (reference sequence). V gave up 4 bases and J gave up 2 bases, with 13 bases separating them. The sequenced CDR3 bases are TGTGCCAGCAGCCTAGACAGTTCCGGCAATCAGCCC. It is translated as CASSLDSSGNQP. The entire CDR3 protein is CASSLDSSGNQPQHF.

This clone appeared many times. The sequence runs out 3 residues before the end of the CDR3; the remainder is reconstructed from the germline J gene. V and J are TRBV2 and TRBJ2-7, with D unresolved. CDR3 length equals 13 residues. Trimming took off 4 bases at V and 1 base at J, with 8 bases between the two ends. CDR1 SNHLY and CDR2 FYNNEI come from the germline V gene. The CDR3 reads CASSGDTSYEQYF. The DNA read from the CDR3 is TGTGCCAGCAGTGGCGACACTTCCTACGAG.

This clone has a count of ten or more. The read gets to within 3 residues of the CDR3 end, and the germline J gene fills in the rest. The chain couples TRBV7-6 to TRBJ2-2, with a weak D call TRBD2 (6 bases). V was cut by 2 bases and J by 3 bases, with 10 bases left in between. This CDR3 comprises 15 residues. Germline CDR1 is SGHVS and CDR2 is FNYEAQ. The CDR3 bases that were read are TGTGCCAGCAGCTTAAGAGGAGGGGACACCGGGGAG. It is translated as CASSLRGGDTGE. The whole CDR3 sequence is CASSLRGGDTGELFF.

This clone was recorded at least ten times. The CDR3 sequence: CASSSPGQGIKTQYF. Incomplete CDR3 DNA: TGTGCCAGCAGCTCTCCTGGCCAGGGAATAAAGACC. This rearrangement joins TRBV4-2 to TRBJ2-5, with a weak D call TRBD1 (5 bases). The DNA ends 3 residues before the CDR3 does, and the rest of the CDR3 is filled in from the germline J gene. This CDR3 has 15 amino acids. V was cut by 5 bases and J by 6 bases, with 19 bases left in between. Germline CDR1 and CDR2: LGHNA and YNFKEQ.

This clone was observed at least ten times. The CDR3 end falls 3 residues outside the read, so it is completed with the germline J gene. The rearrangement uses TRBV19 and TRBJ2-3, with 8 bases lining up with TRBD2. There are 14 residues in the CDR3. Unmatched junction bases numbered 0, after V lost 4 bases and J lost 0 bases. The germline V gene encodes CDR1 LNHDA and CDR2 SQIVND (reference sequence). The chain's CDR3 is CASSTSGSTDTQYF. The CDR3 DNA, read in part, is TGTGCCAGTAGTACTAGCGGGAGCACAGATACG. The full variable domain, rest sourced from reference TRBV19 and TRBJ2-3, is DGGITQSPKYLFRKEGQNVTLSCEQNLNHDAMYWYRQDPGQGLRLIYYSQIVNDFQKGDIAEGYSVSREKKESFPLTVTSAQKNPTAFYLCASSTSGSTDTQYFGPGTRLTVL.

This clone was seen many times. CDR3 amino acids: CASSSLLAGAQDTQYF. Partial CDR3 DNA: TGTGCCAGCAGCTCCCTTCTAGCGGGAGCACAGGATACG. The gene calls are TRBV7-6 and TRBJ2-3; 10 nucleotides agree with TRBD2. The read ends 3 residues before the CDR3 terminus; that terminus is restored from the germline J gene. The CDR3 is 16 amino acids. Germline loops: CDR1 SGHVS, CDR2 FNYEAQ. J lost 6 bases, V lost 4 bases, and 10 bases had no gene match.

This clone has at least ten counts. The DNA ends 3 residues before the CDR3 does, and the rest of the CDR3 is filled in from the germline J gene. V usage is TRBV20-1 and J usage is TRBJ1-1, with D perhaps TRBD1 (5 bases). Germline V gene lookup returns CDR1 DFQATT and CDR2 SNEGSKA (reference sequence). V was pared by 3 bases and J by 6 bases, with 17 bases between. The CDR3 covers 14 residues. The CDR3 sequence is CSASRTGGVAEAFF. The CDR3 DNA, read in part, is TGCAGTGCTAGCCGAACAGGTGGAGTCGCTGAA.

This clone was observed at least ten times. Read data end 3 residues before the CDR3 end; the end is taken from the germline J gene. This chain connects TRBV9 to TRBJ1-2; D unresolved. The CDR3 covers 13 residues. Trimming shortened V by 0 bases and J by 7 bases, and 10 bases separated the two germline ends. CDR1 and CDR2 from the germline V gene are SGDLS and YYNGEE. CDR3 DNA (partial): TGTGCCAGCAGCGTAGGGGCAGGTTCTGGC. This gives the protein CASSVGAGSG. The whole CDR3 protein reads CASSVGAGSGYTF. The full variable domain, in which reference TRBV9 and TRBJ1-2 provide the parts outside the CDR3, is DSGVTQTPKHLITATGQRVTLRCSPRSGDLSVYWYQQSLDQGLQFLIQYYNGEERAKGNILERFSAQQFPDLHSELNLSSLELGDSALYFCASSVGAGSGYTFGSGTRLTVV.

This clone was detected ten times or more. The CDR3 extends 3 residues past the end of the read, so its final part is completed from the germline J gene. Other DNA sequences in this sample translate to the same CDR3. The chain has TRBV5-1 and TRBJ1-5; D might be TRBD1 (5 bases). V was shortened by 0 bases and J by 2 bases, with 9 bases between the two germline ends. The CDR3 loop spans 15 amino acids. Germline V gene data show CDR1 as SGHRS and CDR2 as YFSETQ. The sequenced CDR3 bases are TGCGCCAGCAGCTTGGGTCAGGGAGGCAATCAGCCC. It encodes CASSLGQGGNQP. In full, the CDR3 is CASSLGQGGNQPQHF.

This clone was observed many times. The read ends 3 residues before the CDR3 terminus; that terminus is restored from the germline J gene. The chain links TRBV11-2 to TRBJ2-7, with TRBD2 matching 9 bases. Per the germline V gene, CDR1 is SGHAT and CDR2 is FQNNGV. This CDR3 is 14 amino acids long. The V gene end was trimmed by 2 bases and the J gene end by 6 bases; junction bases not matched to a gene: 5. Partial CDR3 DNA: TGTGCCAGCAGCTTAAGGCGGGAGGGCCGCGAG. Residues: CASSLRREGRE. The complete CDR3 reads CASSLRREGREQYF.

This clone has a count of ten or more. The read halts 3 residues ahead of the CDR3 end, with the missing end drawn from the germline J gene. The chain is built from TRBV13 and TRBJ2-7; D uncertain. Looked up from germline, CDR1 is PRHDT and CDR2 is FYEKMQ (reference sequence). The CDR3 sequence is 13 residues long. V was shortened by 3 bases and J by 0 bases, with 6 bases between the two germline ends. Here the CDR3 reads CASSFRNSYEQYF. The part of the CDR3 DNA that was read is TGTGCCAGCAGCTTTAGAAACTCCTACGAG.

The table lists this clone with many counts. The read ends 3 residues shy of where the CDR3 ends; the end is completed using the germline J gene. The V gene is TRBV9, the J gene TRBJ2-3, with TRBD2 as a possible D gene (5 bases). From germline, CDR1 is SGDLS and CDR2 YYNGEE. Trimming removed 0 bases from V and 1 base from J, with 6 bases in between. The CDR3 sequence is 14 residues long. CDR3 loop: CASSVVARTDTQYF. CDR3 DNA, as far as it was read: TGTGCCAGCAGCGTAGTAGCGCGCACAGATACG.

At least ten counts were recorded for this clone. The read finishes 3 residues shy of the CDR3 end, and the germline J gene is used to complete it. V gene TRBV18 combines with J gene TRBJ1-2, with 8 bases fitting TRBD1. V gave up 4 bases and J gave up 3 bases; unmatched junction bases: 7. In germline, CDR1 is KGHSH, CDR2 LQKENI. There are 15 residues in the CDR3. The part of the CDR3 DNA that was read is TGTGCCAGCTCACATCAGGGGGCTTTGCACTATGGC. This translates into CASSHQGALHYG. The whole CDR3 protein is CASSHQGALHYGYTF.

This clone was seen many times. From the germline J gene comes the end of the CDR3, since the read stops 3 residues before it. The chain uses TRBV5-4 and TRBJ2-5, with TRBD1 matching over 7 bases. Unmatched junction bases numbered 8, after V lost 4 bases and J lost 2 bases. This CDR3 region has 15 residues. Looked up from germline, CDR1 is SGHNT and CDR2 is YYREEE (reference sequence). CDR3 sequence reads: CASSVTGDRQETQYF. The CDR3 bases that were read are TGTGCCAGCAGCGTGACCGGGGACAGACAAGAGACC.

This clone was seen many times. The CDR3 end falls 3 residues outside the read, so it is completed with the germline J gene. The gene calls are TRBV3-1 (or the pseudogene TRBV3-2) and TRBJ2-4; the match to TRBD2 covers 8 bases. Germline V lookup: CDR1 LGHDT, CDR2 YNNKEL (reference sequence). The CDR3 length is 16 residues. The trim removed 4 bases at V and 2 bases at J, leaving 7 bases unmatched. The DNA read from the CDR3 is TGTGCCAGCAGCCCTACTAGCGGCGTTACCAAAAACATT. Encoded protein: CASSPTSGVTKNI. The entire CDR3 sequence reads CASSPTSGVTKNIQYF.

In its sample, this clone was seen many times. The read terminates 3 residues ahead of where the CDR3 ends, so the germline J gene completes it. The V gene is TRBV7-9, the J gene TRBJ2-1, with D maybe TRBD2 (6 bases). CDR1 is SEHNR and CDR2 is FQNEAQ in the germline V gene (reference sequence). Trimming pared 1 base from V and 9 bases from J, leaving 7 bases between. The CDR3 contains 12 residues. CDR3 in amino acids: CASSLEAGEQFF. The sequenced CDR3 bases are TGTGCCAGCAGCTTAGAAGCGGGTGAG.